The sequence of this T cell receptor (beta chain) was determined in a study of T-cell reconstitution after alpha-beta-depleted transplantation in children (dated by TCRdb to between 2015 and 2016). Study-wide context: Using TCR repertoire profiling, the study followed T-cell immune reconstitution in a quantitative way in children after TCRalphabeta/CD19-depleted allogeneic hematopoietic cell transplantation.

The meaning of the sample's treatment or condition label: allogeneic hematopoietic cell transplantation with graft depleted of TCRalphabeta T cells and CD19 B cells. The transplant recipients were children given TCRalphabeta/CD19-depleted allogeneic hematopoietic cell grafts. What the study reported, not specific to this receptor: Apparently early alphabetaT-cell count recovery about two months after transplant reportedly relied on only several hundred rapidly expanded clones derived from non-depleted graft cells. The frequencies of hyperexpanded clones fell over the following months, and after one year, T-cell counts and TCRbeta diversity were mostly attributed to newly produced T cells. In some patients, the high TCRbeta diversity seen at day 60 was put down to recipient T cells and intrathymic progenitors that had survived conditioning.

At least ten counts were recorded for this clonotype. It lacks a known antigen. Per-base quality was not reported, and no clone a single base away is much larger than it. V drops 5 bases and J drops 2 bases, leaving 8 bases in between. The cysteine opens and the phenylalanine closes a CDR3 of 13 amino acids. The retained sequence is limited to the CDR3, 39 bases, with the frame set at the first base. CDR1 and CDR2, looked up from the germline V gene, are SNHLY and FYNNEI. Receptors were amplified or captured by PCR. The sample was run on an Illumina HiSeq 2500. TCR library preparation used molecular barcoding, with unique molecular identifiers applied to normalize quantification of the TCRbeta repertoire. Using fastp at Q25 and MiXCR, TCRdb reprocessed the public reads and kept productive beta chains. All rows with the same CDR3 protein become a single entry with the most common DNA and genes. Across this sample there are just over 950,000 distinct CDR3 sequences, with about 29% seen only once. The ten biggest clones cover over 25% of the sample.

This specimen was PBMCs, mostly from graft donor cells, taken 360 days after TCRalphabeta/CD19-depleted stem cell transplant. This chain is built from TRBV2 and TRBJ2-3; the D segment could be TRBD2, given 5 matching bases. The TCR originated in a boy under two years old who had a stem cell transplant for SCID, so the T cells may come from the graft donor. The CDR3 loop reads CASSSGPTDTQYF. The sequenced DNA: TGTGCCAGCAGTAGCGGTCCCACAGATACGCAGTATTTT. Reference TRBV2 and TRBJ2-3 genes cover what lies past the CDR3, so the full variable domain is EPEVTQTPSHQVTQMGQEVILRCVPISNHLYFYWYRQILGQKVEFLVSFYNNEISEKSEIFDDQFSVERPDGSNFTLKIRSTKLEDSAMYFCASSSGPTDTQYFGPGTRLTVL.